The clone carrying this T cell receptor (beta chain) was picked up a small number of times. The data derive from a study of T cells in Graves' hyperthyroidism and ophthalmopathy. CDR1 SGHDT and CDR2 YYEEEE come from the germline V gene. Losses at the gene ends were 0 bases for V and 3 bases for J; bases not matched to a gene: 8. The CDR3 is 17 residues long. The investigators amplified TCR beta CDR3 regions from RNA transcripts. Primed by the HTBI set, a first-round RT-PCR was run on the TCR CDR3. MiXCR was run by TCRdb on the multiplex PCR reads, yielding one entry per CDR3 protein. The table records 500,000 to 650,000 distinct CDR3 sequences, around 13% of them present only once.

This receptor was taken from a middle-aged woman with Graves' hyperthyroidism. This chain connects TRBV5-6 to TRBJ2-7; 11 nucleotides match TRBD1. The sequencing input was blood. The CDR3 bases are TGTGCCAGCAGCTTGGGTCGCAGTGGGACAGGGGGCTACGAGCAGTACTTC. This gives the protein CASSLGRSGTGGYEQYF.